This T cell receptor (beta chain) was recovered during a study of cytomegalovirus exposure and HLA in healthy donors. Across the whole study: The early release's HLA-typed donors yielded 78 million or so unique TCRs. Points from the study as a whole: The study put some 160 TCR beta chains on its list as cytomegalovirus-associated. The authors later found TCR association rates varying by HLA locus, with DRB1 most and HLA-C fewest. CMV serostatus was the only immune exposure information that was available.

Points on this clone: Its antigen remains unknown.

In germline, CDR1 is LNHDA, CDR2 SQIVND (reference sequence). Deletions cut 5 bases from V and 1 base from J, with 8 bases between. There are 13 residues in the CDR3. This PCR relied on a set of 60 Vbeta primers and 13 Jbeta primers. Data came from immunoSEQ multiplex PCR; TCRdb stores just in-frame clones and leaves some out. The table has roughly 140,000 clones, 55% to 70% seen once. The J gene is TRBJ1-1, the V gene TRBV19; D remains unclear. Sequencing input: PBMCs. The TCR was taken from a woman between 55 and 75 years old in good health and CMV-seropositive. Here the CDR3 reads CASSFSQNTEAFF. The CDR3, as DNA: TGTGCCAGTAGTTTCAGTCAGAACACTGAAGCTTTCTTT.